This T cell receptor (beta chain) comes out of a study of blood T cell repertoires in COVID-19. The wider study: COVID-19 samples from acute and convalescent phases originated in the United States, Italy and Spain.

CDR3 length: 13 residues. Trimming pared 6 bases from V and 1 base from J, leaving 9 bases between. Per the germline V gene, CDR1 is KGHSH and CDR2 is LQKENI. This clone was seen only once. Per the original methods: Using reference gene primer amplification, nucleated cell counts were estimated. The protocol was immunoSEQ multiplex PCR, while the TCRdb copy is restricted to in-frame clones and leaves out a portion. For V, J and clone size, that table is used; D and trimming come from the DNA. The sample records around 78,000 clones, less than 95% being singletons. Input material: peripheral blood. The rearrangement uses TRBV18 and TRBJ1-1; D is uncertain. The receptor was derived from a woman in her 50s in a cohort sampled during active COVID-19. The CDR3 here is CASSRGKNTEAFF. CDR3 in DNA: TGTGCCAGCTCGAGAGGAAAGAACACTGAAGCTTTCTTT.